The 24 T cell receptor beta chains below come from one sample, sequenced in a study of response to subunit inactivated influenza vaccine. TCRdb independently ran MiXCR on the RT-PCR reads; one entry per CDR3 protein. The sample lists under 750,000 distinct CDR3 sequences, roughly 12% seen once, with roughly a tenth in the top ten. Sequencing used PBMCs from blood, obtained on the day of vaccination. Receptor source: a man aged 45-60 years who received an inactivated influenza vaccine.

CDR3 nucleotides: TGTGCCAGCAGGACAGGGGAAGATTCACCCCTCCACTTT. This translates into CASRTGEDSPLHF. The rearrangement joins TRBV2 to TRBJ1-6; 8 nucleotides match TRBD1. In germline, CDR1 is SNHLY, CDR2 FYNNEI. The junction had 3 bases not matched to a gene; V was cut back by 6 bases and J by 8 bases. The CDR3 covers 13 residues.

This clonotype was found many times. The chain combines TRBV20-1 with TRBJ2-1, with 8 bases that match TRBD2. Germline-derived CDR1 and CDR2 are DFQATT and SNEGSKA (reference sequence). The CDR3 covers 16 residues. V gave up 5 bases and J gave up 9 bases; unmatched junction bases: 18. CDR3 protein: CSAPGTYRTSSGEQFF. The CDR3 DNA sequence: TGCAGTGCTCCCGGGACATACCGGACTAGCTCGGGTGAGCAGTTCTTC.

The genes are TRBV29-1 and TRBJ2-1; 9 bases fit TRBD1. CDR1 SQVTM and CDR2 ANQGSEA come from the germline V gene. V lost 6 bases and J lost 15; bases outside the gene matches: 18. The CDR3 length is 14 residues. DNA of the CDR3: TGCAGCGTAGACTCCGATGGGACAGGGCTTTCGCGGTTCTTC. Its protein is CSVDSDGTGLSRFF.

This clonotype came up many times. This chain connects TRBV6-5 to TRBJ2-7; 9 bases agree with TRBD1. V lost 0 bases to trimming and J lost 3 bases; unmatched junction nucleotides: 6. Germline values: CDR1 MNHEY, CDR2 SVGAGI. The CDR3 is 16 residues long. The CDR3 here is CASSYSQVTGGYEQYF. The CDR3 coding sequence is TGTGCCAGCAGTTACTCTCAAGTGACAGGGGGCTACGAGCAGTACTTC.

This clonotype appeared a few times. The chain links TRBV5-4 to TRBJ2-1; TRBD1 is a possible D gene (6 bases). The ends were cut back, 0 bases at V and 6 bases at J, with 13 bases in the middle. The germline CDR1 and CDR2 sequences are SGHNT and YYREEE (reference sequence). CDR3 size: 15 residues. CDR3 residues: CASSLGQEIPNEQFF. DNA for the CDR3: TGTGCCAGCAGCTTGGGACAGGAAATCCCCAATGAGCAGTTCTTC. Full variable domain (missing parts from reference TRBV5-4 and TRBJ2-1): ETGVTQSPTHLIKTRGQQVTLRCSSQSGHNTVSWYQQALGQGPQFIFQYYREEENGRGNFPPRFSGLQFPNYSSELNVNALELDDSALYLCASSLGQEIPNEQFFGPGTRLTVL.

This clonotype has only a few counts. The chain uses TRBV7-2 and TRBJ2-7, with 9 bases aligning to TRBD1. The CDR3 is 15 amino acids. The J segment lost 4 bases and the V segment lost 1 base, leaving 5 bases of the junction unmatched. CDR1 and CDR2 (germline): SGHTA, FQGNSA. The CDR3 DNA is TGTGCCAGCAGCTTAGATGGGACAGGGTCGTACGAGCAGTACTTC. Its translation: CASSLDGTGSYEQYF.

This clonotype has a handful of counts. The chain has TRBV7-2 and TRBJ2-7; TRBD1 aligns across 7 bases. The ends lost 6 bases at V and 4 bases at J; junction bases unmatched: 9. This CDR3 spans 14 amino acids. From germline, CDR1 is SGHTA and CDR2 FQGNSA. CDR3 residues: CASSRDRDLYEQYF. The CDR3, as DNA: TGTGCCAGCAGTCGGGACAGAGATTTATACGAGCAGTACTTC. The complete variable domain, with remaining parts taken from reference TRBV7-2 and TRBJ2-7, reads GAGVSQSPSNKVTEKGKDVELRCDPISGHTALYWYRQSLGQGLEFLIYFQGNSAPDKSGLPSDRFSAERTGGSVSTLTIQRTQQEDSAVYLCASSRDRDLYEQYFGPGTRLTVT.

The chain joins TRBV14 to TRBJ2-4; D remains unclear. Trimming left V 3 bases short and J 6 bases short, with 21 bases between. Germline CDR1 reads SGHDN; CDR2 reads FVKESK. The CDR3 runs 17 residues. The DNA for the CDR3 is TGTGCCAGCAGCCATTCCAGATCAGGACCGATGCTAAACATTCAGTACTTC. Translating gives CASSHSRSGPMLNIQYF.

This clonotype was detected a few times. The CDR3: CASSYSNLLGASGANVLTF. As DNA, the CDR3 is TGTGCCAGCAGTTACTCGAATCTCTTGGGGGCGTCTGGGGCCAACGTCCTGACTTTC. The rearrangement links TRBV6-5 to TRBJ2-6, with D possibly TRBD1 on 6 matching bases. The CDR3 length is 19 residues. V lost 0 bases and J 1 base, leaving 16 bases between the germline ends. Germline V CDR1 and CDR2: MNHEY, SVGAGI.

CDR3 DNA: TGCGCCAGCAGCCAAGATATAAGGGTTTCGCAGCCCCAGCATTTT. Amino acid sequence: CASSQDIRVSQPQHF. The V gene is TRBV4-3, the J gene TRBJ1-5, with D hard to call. V was cut by 0 bases and J by 7 bases, with 13 bases left in between. Germline V gene lookup returns CDR1 LGHNA and CDR2 YSLEER. CDR3 size: 15 residues.

This clonotype was seen more than once but under ten times. Here the CDR3 reads CASSREAGANVLTF. The CDR3 nucleotides read TGTGCCAGCAGCCGGGAGGCTGGGGCCAACGTCCTGACTTTC. This chain joins TRBV28 and TRBJ2-6; 7 bases agree with TRBD2. The CDR3 spans 14 residues. V lost 6 bases, J lost 2 bases, and 1 base stayed unmatched. Germline CDR1 is MDHEN and CDR2 is SYDVKM.

In its sample, this clonotype was seen many times. The rearrangement joins TRBV18 to TRBJ2-4, with no clear D. CDR3 length: 16 amino acids. V lost 4 bases, J lost 0 bases, and 13 bases lay in between. CDR1 is KGHSH, CDR2 LQKENI, per germline. The CDR3 sequence: CASSLGSSLAKNIQYF. In nucleotides, the CDR3 is TGTGCCAGCTCACTGGGGTCGTCCCTAGCCAAAAACATTCAGTACTTC.

This clonotype has only a few counts. The V call is TRBV5-1, the J call TRBJ2-2, with D perhaps matching TRBD2 (5 bases). This CDR3 has 15 residues. CDR1 SGHRS and CDR2 YFSETQ come from the germline V gene. The germline V and J ends were trimmed by 5 bases and 0 bases, with 11 bases remaining between them. DNA for the CDR3: TGCGCCAGCAGATTCCCGGGGTCGAACACCGGGGAGCTGTTTTTT. Amino acids: CASRFPGSNTGELFF. The full variable domain, rest sourced from reference TRBV5-1 and TRBJ2-2, is KAGVTQTPRYLIKTRGQQVTLSCSPISGHRSVSWYQQTPGQGLQFLFEYFSETQRNKGNFPGRFSGRQFSNSRSEMNVSTLELGDSALYLCASRFPGSNTGELFFGEGSRLTVL.

This clonotype was found many times. The chain combines TRBV7-9 with TRBJ2-3; unclear D gene. CDR1 and CDR2 (germline): SEHNR, FQNEAQ (reference sequence). V gave up 3 bases and J gave up 0 bases, with 13 bases separating them. The CDR3 has 16 amino acids. DNA of the CDR3: TGTGCCAGCAGCTTCCCCCCGGACGTTAGCACAGATACGCAGTATTTT. It specifies CASSFPPDVSTDTQYF.

This clonotype was detected many times. The V and J genes are TRBV4-3 and TRBJ1-3; 7 bases fit TRBD1. The CDR3 has 19 residues. With V trimmed by 0 bases and J by 3 bases, 14 bases remained unmatched. Per the germline V gene, CDR1 is LGHNA and CDR2 is YSLEER. The CDR3 nucleotides are TGCGCCAGCAGCCAAGATCCCTGGACCGACAGGGTCGGTGGAAACACCATATATTTT. Protein product: CASSQDPWTDRVGGNTIYF.

V usage is TRBV14 and J usage is TRBJ2-7; possibly TRBD2 for D (7 bases). Per the germline V gene, CDR1 is SGHDN and CDR2 is FVKESK. The CDR3 is made up of 17 amino acids. The ends were cut back, 1 base at V and 4 bases at J, with 20 bases in the middle. CDR3 loop: CASSQVYAGATTYEQYF. The CDR3 nucleotides are TGTGCCAGCAGCCAAGTCTACGCGGGGGCGACTACGTACGAGCAGTACTTC.

This clonotype was found a few times. This chain connects TRBV7-2 to TRBJ2-3, with 10 bases fitting TRBD2. The CDR3 runs to 16 residues. V trimming: 5 bases; J trimming: 2 bases; junction bases outside the gene matches: 7. Per germline, CDR1 SGHTA and CDR2 FQGNSA. This CDR3 is CASSRLAGGFTDTQYF. The CDR3 nucleotides are TGTGCCAGCAGCCGGTTAGCGGGAGGCTTCACAGATACGCAGTATTTT.

The CDR3 loop is CASSEVDGLDKNIQYF. As DNA, the CDR3 is TGTGCCAGCAGTGAGGTGGACGGTCTCGACAAAAACATTCAGTACTTC. The J gene is TRBJ2-4, the V gene TRBV2; D is unresolved. Trimming stripped 3 bases from V and 3 bases from J, with 15 bases between. The CDR3 covers 16 residues. Germline values: CDR1 SNHLY, CDR2 FYNNEI. The full variable domain, completed using reference TRBV2 and TRBJ2-4, is EPEVTQTPSHQVTQMGQEVILRCVPISNHLYFYWYRQILGQKVEFLVSFYNNEISEKSEIFDDQFSVERPDGSNFTLKIRSTKLEDSAMYFCASSEVDGLDKNIQYFGAGTRLSVL.

The chain combines TRBV25-1 with TRBJ1-2; 9 bases are shared with TRBD1. The CDR3 is 14 residues long. V shed 7 bases, J shed 6 bases, and the junction held 9 bases outside the gene matches. The germline gives CDR1 MGHDK, CDR2 SYGVNS. The CDR3 protein is CASMGTGKGHGYTF. CDR3 sequence (DNA): TGTGCCAGCATGGGGACAGGGAAAGGCCATGGCTACACCTTC.

CDR3: CASSQDPQGVGEAFF. The CDR3 DNA follows: TGTGCCAGCAGCCAAGATCCACAAGGAGTGGGTGAAGCTTTCTTT. The chain employs TRBV3-1 and TRBJ1-1; D is unresolved. The CDR3 spans 15 residues. Trimming took off 0 bases at V and 7 bases at J, with 15 bases between the two ends. From germline, CDR1 is LGHDT and CDR2 YNNKEL (reference sequence). Filled out from reference TRBV3-1 and TRBJ1-1, the complete variable domain reads DTAVSQTPKYLVTQMGNDKSIKCEQNLGHDTMYWYKQDSKKFLKIMFSYNNKELIINETVPNRFSPKSPDKAHLNLHINSLELGDSAVYFCASSQDPQGVGEAFFGQGTRLTVV.

The chain joins TRBV12-3 or TRBV12-4 to TRBJ2-3, with D maybe TRBD2 (6 bases). The CDR3 has 15 residues. The ends were cut back, 7 bases at V and 6 bases at J, with 20 bases in the middle. The CDR3 DNA follows: TGTGCCAGCACGGTTACTAGCTTCCTTGGGGATACGCAGTATTTT. Translated, it gives CASTVTSFLGDTQYF.

The chain recombines TRBV6-2 or TRBV6-3 with TRBJ2-7, with D possibly being TRBD2 (5 bases). Trimming took off 10 bases at V and 2 bases at J, with 12 bases between the two ends. Germline loops: CDR1 MNHEY, CDR2 SVGEGT. There are 12 residues in the CDR3. The CDR3 bases are TGTGCCACGGGAAGGTTTCCCTACGAGCAGTACTTC. Translating it yields CATGRFPYEQYF.

The genes are TRBV2 and TRBJ2-7, with unresolved D. CDR1 is SNHLY and CDR2 is FYNNEI in the germline V gene. The CDR3 has 15 residues. V lost 3 bases and J 9 bases, leaving 21 bases between the germline ends. Written as DNA, the CDR3 is TGTGCCAGCAGTGAGAGGACGGTCCCCTTACGAGGGCAGTACTTC. This codes for CASSERTVPLRGQYF. Full variable domain (remainder filled in from reference TRBV2 and TRBJ2-7): EPEVTQTPSHQVTQMGQEVILRCVPISNHLYFYWYRQILGQKVEFLVSFYNNEISEKSEIFDDQFSVERPDGSNFTLKIRSTKLEDSAMYFCASSERTVPLRGQYFGPGTRLTVT.

This clonotype was observed a handful of times. This chain links TRBV20-1 with TRBJ1-3; D is unresolved. Looked up from germline, CDR1 is DFQATT and CDR2 is SNEGSKA (reference sequence). The CDR3 runs to 15 residues. V lost 1 base to trimming and J lost 1 base, with 11 bases between them. The CDR3 nucleotides read TGCAGTGCTAGAGGAAGGATAGGGTCTGGAAACACCATATATTTT. It codes for CSARGRIGSGNTIYF.